This TCR beta chain was recovered during a study of blood T cell repertoires in COVID-19. Study at large: Italy, Spain and the United States were the sources of the convalescent and acute COVID-19 samples.

V was pared by 4 bases and J by 4 bases, with 10 bases of the junction left unmatched. Per germline, CDR1 SGHNT and CDR2 YYREEE (reference sequence). This CDR3 has 15 amino acids. TCRdb's copy holds only in-frame clones and misses some; the assay was immunoSEQ multiplex PCR. Altogether roughly 23,000 clones are present, less than 90% being singletons, with the ten largest covering 25% to 30%. This clonotype was sampled from a man aged 65 to 79 with COVID-19, enrolled during active disease. The specimen was peripheral blood. This sequence joins TRBV5-4 and TRBJ2-5, with 7 bases identical to TRBD1. The CDR3 nucleotides read TGTGCCAGCAGCACAAACAGGGGTACGGGAGAGACCCAGTACTTC. It translates to CASSTNRGTGETQYF.